Below, 14 T cell receptor beta chains from the same sample are listed, as sequenced in a study of blood T cell repertoires in COVID-19. TCRdb's table, derived via immunoSEQ multiplex PCR, lists solely in-frame clones and lacks some. The data hold fewer than 120,000 clones, with about 70% observed a single time. Sequenced: peripheral blood. The receptors derive from an older woman with acute or convalescent COVID-19.

V and J are TRBV6-2 or TRBV6-3 and TRBJ2-1, with D uncertain. In germline, CDR1 is MNHEY, CDR2 SVGEGT. V dropped 5 bases and J dropped 5 bases, with 16 bases sitting between them. The CDR3 is made up of 15 amino acids. The CDR3: CASSAFTMGHNEQFF. The CDR3 region has the DNA TGTGCCAGCAGTGCCTTCACCATGGGCCACAATGAGCAGTTCTTC.

This clone was counted many times. The genes are TRBV5-1 and TRBJ2-7; 9 bases align to TRBD1. The junction had 4 bases not matched to a gene; V was cut back by 1 base and J by 2 bases. CDR1 is SGHRS and CDR2 is YFSETQ in the germline V gene. The CDR3 loop spans 15 amino acids. CDR3 sequence: CASSLMGQGPYEQYF. Written as DNA, the CDR3 is TGCGCCAGCAGCTTGATGGGACAGGGTCCCTACGAGCAGTACTTC.

This clone was detected once. V is TRBV15 and J is TRBJ2-5, with 7 nucleotides matching TRBD2. With V trimmed by 6 bases and J by 1 base, 5 bases remained unmatched. The length of the CDR3 is 14 residues. Germline assignment: CDR1 LNHNV and CDR2 YYDKDF (reference sequence). The CDR3 DNA reads as TGTGCCACCAGGATCGGCGGGGGCCAAGAGACCCAGTACTTC. The encoded protein is CATRIGGGQETQYF.

The chain carries TRBV2 and TRBJ2-1; maybe TRBD2 (6 bases). From germline, CDR1 is SNHLY and CDR2 FYNNEI. V lost 6 bases to trimming and J lost 6 bases, with 12 bases between them. CDR3 size: 13 residues. The CDR3 here is CASSRDLVNEQFF. The CDR3 DNA sequence: TGTGCCAGCAGCAGGGACTTGGTCAATGAGCAGTTCTTC. The full variable domain, its missing parts supplied by reference TRBV2 and TRBJ2-1, is EPEVTQTPSHQVTQMGQEVILRCVPISNHLYFYWYRQILGQKVEFLVSFYNNEISEKSEIFDDQFSVERPDGSNFTLKIRSTKLEDSAMYFCASSRDLVNEQFFGPGTRLTVL.

The CDR3 DNA sequence: TGTGTGCCCGACCCATGTCGGGGGGCCTGCGGTGACGGTGGGGAACCAAACCAAGAGACCCAGTACTTC. Translating it yields CVPDPCRGACGDGGEPNQETQYF. The genes are TRBV21-1 and TRBJ2-5; no DNA check was done on the table's D call, TRBD2. TRBV21-1 is a known pseudogene. The CDR3 is 23 amino acids.

The V gene is TRBV4-2, the J gene TRBJ2-2, with 7 bases aligning to TRBD1. The germline CDR1 and CDR2 sequences are LGHNA and YNFKEQ. J was trimmed by 0 bases and V by 2 bases; bases with no gene match: 0. The CDR3 runs to 15 residues. For the CDR3, the DNA is TGTGCCAGCAGCCAACAGGGGGCGAACACCGGGGAGCTGTTTTTT. It encodes CASSQQGANTGELFF.

This clone appeared a single time. This rearrangement joins TRBV6-2 or TRBV6-3 to TRBJ2-1, with D unclear. V was pared by 6 bases and J by 0 bases, with 15 bases between. Germline V CDR1 and CDR2: MNHEY, SVGEGT. CDR3 length: 16 amino acids. The CDR3 reads CASSRTYLDSYNEQFF. In DNA, the CDR3 is TGTGCCAGCAGCCGAACTTACTTAGACTCCTACAATGAGCAGTTCTTC.

The CDR3 sequence is CASSLASSENGYTF. CDR3 nucleotide sequence: TGCGCCAGCAGCTTGGCGTCCTCTGAGAATGGCTACACCTTC. The chain is built from TRBV5-1 and TRBJ1-2; no definite D call. CDR3 size: 14 residues. Germline lookup yields CDR1 SGHRS and CDR2 YFSETQ. The V end was cut by 0 bases, the J end by 6 bases, with 12 bases between.

V usage is TRBV28 and J usage is TRBJ2-2; 10 nucleotides match TRBD1. J was trimmed by 7 bases and V by 3 bases; bases with no gene match: 5. The V gene's germline CDR1 is MDHEN and CDR2 SYDVKM. This CDR3 region has 15 residues. CDR3 in DNA: TGTGCCAGCAGTTTCGCCGGGACAGGGGTCGGGGAGCTGTTTTTT. It translates to CASSFAGTGVGELFF. Full variable domain (outside the CDR3, taken from reference TRBV28 and TRBJ2-2): DVKVTQSSRYLVKRTGEKVFLECVQDMDHENMFWYRQDPGLGLRLIYFSYDVKMKEKGDIPEGYSVSREKKERFSLILESASTNQTSMYLCASSFAGTGVGELFFGEGSRLTVL.

The chain has TRBV18 and TRBJ1-4; a weak D match, TRBD1 (5 bases). This CDR3 has 15 residues. V lost 5 bases, J lost 7 bases, and 17 bases lay in between. The germline V gene has CDR1 KGHSH and CDR2 LQKENI. The CDR3 nucleotides are TGTGCCAGCTCATCCCCGACAGTTTCTTTTGAAAAACTGTTTTTT. It codes for CASSSPTVSFEKLFF.

V is TRBV7-3 and J is TRBJ2-2; 9 nucleotides line up with TRBD1. The CDR3 has 19 amino acids. The germline V gene has CDR1 SGHTA and CDR2 FQGTGA. Germline trimming cut 3 bases from V and 5 bases from J; bases unmatched to any gene: 16. For the CDR3, the DNA is TGTGCCAGCAGCTTTCGTTCCGGGACAGGGCTGATTGGGACCGGGGAGCTGTTTTTT. Translation: CASSFRSGTGLIGTGELFF.

V usage is TRBV6-5 and J usage is TRBJ1-4; 7 bases align to TRBD1. The CDR3 runs to 13 residues. The V gene's germline CDR1 is MNHEY and CDR2 SVGAGI. With V trimmed by 7 bases and J by 4 bases, 3 bases remained unmatched. CDR3 region: CASIRDSNEKLFF. The CDR3 DNA reads as TGTGCCAGCATCAGGGACAGTAATGAAAAACTGTTTTTT.

The V call is TRBV6-5, the J call TRBJ1-5; 7 nucleotides match TRBD1. V lost 4 bases and J lost 5; bases outside the gene matches: 5. This CDR3 spans 14 amino acids. Germline assignment: CDR1 MNHEY and CDR2 SVGAGI. The DNA for the CDR3 is TGTGCCAGCAGTTTCGACAGGGAGGATCAGCCCCAGCATTTT. This gives the protein CASSFDREDQPQHF.

This clone showed up just once. The chain recombines TRBV12-1 with TRBJ1-3; TRBD1 was called by the table and not checked on the DNA. TRBV12-1 is recorded as a pseudogene. The CDR3 length is 18 residues. The CDR3 loop reads CASSPAQGPSSSGNTIYF. The CDR3 DNA sequence: TGTGCCAGCAGCCCTGCCCAGGGGCCTTCGAGCTCTGGAAACACCATATATTTT.